This TCR beta chain was identified during a study of blood T cells in healthy people across ages (dated by TCRdb to the mid-2010s). General notes on the study: In model experiments, template switching captured roughly one uniquely barcoded TCR beta cDNA molecule for every two T cells. The donors were split into four age groups: young (average around 15 years), middle-aged (roughly 42), aged (more than 60) and long-lived (roughly 77). The study analyzed two additional independent replicas of 1 million unique cDNA reads from the same blood draw for two donors, one aged 18 to 30 and one aged 80 or older. To avoid experimental bias, donors of different ages were distributed randomly across sequencing lanes. To track age-related changes in TCR beta repertoire diversity, the study relied on deep sequencing normalized with unique cDNA molecular identifiers. What the work shows at the level of the full study, not this receptor alone: A strong correlation was found between observed TCR beta diversity and the percentage of naive T cells measured by flow cytometry. Because donor CMV infection status was unknown, age-related changes in expanded clonotypes were potentially confounded. Compared with the aged group, more naive CD4+ T cells, fewer expanded clones and increased TCR diversity were shown by the long-lived group, suggesting age selection. As age increased, observed TCR beta diversity per million T cells dropped in a roughly linear way, and a significant reduction was already evident by age around 41. Bulk unsorted PBMC profiling prevented conclusive comparison of naive and antigen-experienced compartments. Estimates of total diversity based on one million sequenced T cells were regarded as lower bounds and as underestimates.

The library was generated by 5' RACE. The reads were generated on an Illumina HiSeq 2500. A second PCR of roughly 7 to 12 cycles was performed with a sample-barcoded 5' primer and a J-beta primer mix. A unique molecular identifier was introduced onto each TCR beta cDNA molecule by a template-switch 5' adaptor carrying 12 random nucleotides. Each sample yielded at least 2.5 million CDR3-containing paired-end reads. First-strand cDNA synthesis was performed from all RNA using the Mint cDNA synthesis kit, with priming by a TRBC-specific oligonucleotide. Following uracil-DNA glycosylase treatment, all cDNA underwent a first 18-cycle PCR with the universal primers M1SS and BC2_uni_R. Under the source paper's analysis protocol: For normalization, 1 million high-quality reads, each with a distinct molecular identifier, were randomly selected from each sample. Reads with shared molecular identifiers were discarded instead of being binned into consensus sequences. MiTCR, with a Q25 quality threshold and the strictest error-elimination algorithm, was used for CDR3 identification, clonotype clustering and error correction. A nonparametric unseen species model with Euler transformation was used to estimate a lower bound on total TCR beta diversity. TCRdb took the public reads, trimmed them with fastp at Q25, ran MiXCR for clone calling and kept in-frame beta chains. CDR3 protein sequences are deduplicated, and each keeps its most common genes and DNA. For this entry, the V and J calls and clone size follow TCRdb and not the study's own pipeline. The sample records 850,000 to 1,000,000 distinct CDR3 sequences, about 48% of which are singletons. The ten largest clones represent 13% of the sample.

The germline V gene specifies SGDLS as CDR1 and YYNGEE as CDR2. Here V drops 0 bases and J drops 2 bases, and the junction holds 6 bases not matched to any gene. Spanning cysteine to phenylalanine, the CDR3 consists of 16 amino acids. Only the CDR3 region is kept as DNA, spanning 48 bases read in frame from base 1. Note on this clonotype: This clone's antigen is unknown. Within one base of it there is no much larger clone, and no base qualities were kept.

Donors were 35 to 40 systemically healthy Caucasian individuals from Russia aged roughly 6 to 90 years. Approximately 10 milliliters of peripheral blood were collected from each donor into EDTA-treated Vacutainer tubes. Ficoll-Paque density-gradient centrifugation was used to isolate PBMCs, with at least 7 million obtained per sample. Total RNA was extracted from PBMCs with Trizol reagent, with at least 5 micrograms obtained per sample. For every donor, flow cytometry on a PBMC aliquot measured the percentage of naive CD45RAhigh/CD27high T cells. The source material was blood. The sequence was obtained from a man aged 25 to 45 in good health. The sequence is built from TRBV9 and TRBJ2-5; 8 central bases correspond to TRBD1. The CDR3 amino acid sequence is: CASSVATGGGQETQYF. The sequenced DNA: TGTGCCAGCAGCGTAGCAACAGGGGGAGGACAAGAGACCCAGTACTTC. The CDR3, completed at both ends by the reference TRBV9 and TRBJ2-5 genes, gives the full variable domain DSGVTQTPKHLITATGQRVTLRCSPRSGDLSVYWYQQSLDQGLQFLIQYYNGEERAKGNILERFSAQQFPDLHSELNLSSLELGDSALYFCASSVATGGGQETQYFGPGTRLLVL.